This T cell receptor (beta chain) came from a study of blood T cell repertoires in COVID-19. About the research overall: Researchers got acute and convalescent COVID-19 samples from the United States, Italy and Spain. T cells, B-cell-depleted T cells, or PBMCs supplied cDNA or gDNA.

CDR3 length: 16 amino acids. The V segment lost 5 bases and the J segment 0 bases; nucleotides outside the gene matches: 9. From germline, CDR1 is KGHSH and CDR2 LQKENI. Clones were sequenced by immunoSEQ multiplex PCR, and TCRdb holds only the in-frame ones, with some missing. The repertoire holds about 130,000 clones, with roughly 86% as singletons. One Seattle source followed patients from active infection through their disease course. This chain joins TRBV18 and TRBJ1-2; the match to TRBD1 covers 7 bases. Sequencing was carried out using peripheral blood. This clonotype was sampled from a woman between 65 and 79 years old with COVID-19, enrolled during active disease. The CDR3 DNA follows: TGTGCCAGCTCAGCTACAGGGGCGTGGGCTAACTATGGCTACACCTTC. Its protein is CASSATGAWANYGYTF.